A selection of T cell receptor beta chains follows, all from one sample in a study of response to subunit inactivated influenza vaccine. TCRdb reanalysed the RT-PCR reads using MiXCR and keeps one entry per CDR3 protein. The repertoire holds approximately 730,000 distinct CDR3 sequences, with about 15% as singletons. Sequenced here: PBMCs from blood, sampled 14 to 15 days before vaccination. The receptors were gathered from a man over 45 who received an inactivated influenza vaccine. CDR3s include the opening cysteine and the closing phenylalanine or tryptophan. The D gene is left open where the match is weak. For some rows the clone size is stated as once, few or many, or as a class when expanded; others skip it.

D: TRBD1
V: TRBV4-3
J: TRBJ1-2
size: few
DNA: TGCGCCAGCAGCCAGGAGACAGGGGATCGTGGCTACACCTTC
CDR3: CASSQETGDRGYTF

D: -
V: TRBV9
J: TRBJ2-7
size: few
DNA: TGTGCCAGCAGCGGTGGAGGAAGCAACGAGCAGTACTTC
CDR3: CASSGGGSNEQYF

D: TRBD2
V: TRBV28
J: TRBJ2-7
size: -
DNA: TGTGCCAGCAGGAAGACTAGCGGGATCTACGAGCAGTACTTC
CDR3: CASRKTSGIYEQYF

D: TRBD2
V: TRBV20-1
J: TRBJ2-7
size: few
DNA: TGCAGTGCTAGAGCCGGACTAGCGGGATTCGAGCAGTACTTC
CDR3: CSARAGLAGFEQYF

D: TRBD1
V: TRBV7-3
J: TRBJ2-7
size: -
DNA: TGTGCCAGCAGCTCCTCCGGGACAGGGGGCGAGCAGTACTTC
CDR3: CASSSSGTGGEQYF

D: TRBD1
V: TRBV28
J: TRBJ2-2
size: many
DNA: TGTGCCAGCAGTCTCCCGGGGACAGGGAACACCGGGGAGCTGTTTTTT
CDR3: CASSLPGTGNTGELFF

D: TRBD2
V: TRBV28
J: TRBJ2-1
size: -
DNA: TGTGCCAGCAACCCCGTTATTAGCGGGAGAAATAATGAGCAGTTCTTC
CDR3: CASNPVISGRNNEQFF

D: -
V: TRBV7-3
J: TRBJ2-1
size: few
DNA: TGTGCCAGCAGCCCGTCGGGACTCACCAACCTCTACAATGAGCAGTTCTTC
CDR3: CASSPSGLTNLYNEQFF

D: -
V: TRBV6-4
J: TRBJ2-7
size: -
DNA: TGTGCCAGCAGTGACCCGAAGGGTCGACAGAACTACGAGCAGTACTTC
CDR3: CASSDPKGRQNYEQYF

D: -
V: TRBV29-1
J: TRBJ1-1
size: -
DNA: TGCAGCGTTGGGTGGGGGGATCGCGGTGAAGCTTTCTTT
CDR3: CSVGWGDRGEAFF

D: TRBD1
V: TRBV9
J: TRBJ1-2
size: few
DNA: TGTGCCAGCAGCCTTACTGAAGGCAGGGGGTATGGCTACACCTTC
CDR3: CASSLTEGRGYGYTF

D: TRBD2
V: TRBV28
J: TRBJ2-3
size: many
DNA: TGTGCCAGCAGGTTAGCGGGCCGCACAGATACGCAGTATTTT
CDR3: CASRLAGRTDTQYF

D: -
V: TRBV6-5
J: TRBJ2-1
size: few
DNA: TGTGCCAGCAGTTACGTGGACCATTACAATGAGCAGTTCTTC
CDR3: CASSYVDHYNEQFF

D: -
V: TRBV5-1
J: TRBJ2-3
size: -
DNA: TGCGCCAGCAGCTTAGGGGCCCCACTGAATACGCAGAATTTT
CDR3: CASSLGAPLNTQNF

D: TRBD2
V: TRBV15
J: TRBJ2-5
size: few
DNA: TGTGCCACCAGCAGAGATGGGACTAGCGTCCAAGAGACCCAGTACTTC
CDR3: CATSRDGTSVQETQYF

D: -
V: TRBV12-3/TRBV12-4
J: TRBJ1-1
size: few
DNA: TGTGCCAGCAGTTTAGGTTGGGATCGGGTTGAAGCTTTCTTT
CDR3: CASSLGWDRVEAFF

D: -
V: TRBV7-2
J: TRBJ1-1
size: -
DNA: TGTGCCAGCAGGGTAACAGGGCGGGCTGAAGCTTTCTTT
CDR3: CASRVTGRAEAFF

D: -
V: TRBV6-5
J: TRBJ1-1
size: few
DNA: TGTGCCAGCAGTTACGGGGGGGCTAGGATGAACACTGAAGCTTTCTTT
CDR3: CASSYGGARMNTEAFF

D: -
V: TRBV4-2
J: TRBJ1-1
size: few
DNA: TGTGCCAGCAGCCAAGATCCCCTTGACGCTGAAGCTTTCTTT
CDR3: CASSQDPLDAEAFF

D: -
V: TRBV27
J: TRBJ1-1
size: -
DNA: TGTGCCAGCAGTTTATTGGACACGGGCACTGAAGCTTTCTTT
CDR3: CASSLLDTGTEAFF

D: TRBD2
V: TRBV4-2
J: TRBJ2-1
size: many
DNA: TGTGCCAGCAGCCTGGGGACTAGTCCTGATGAGCAGTTCTTC
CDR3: CASSLGTSPDEQFF

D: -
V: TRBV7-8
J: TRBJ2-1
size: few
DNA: TGTGCCAGCAGCTTAGGAAGGGGCTGGGAGCAGTTCTTC
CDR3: CASSLGRGWEQFF

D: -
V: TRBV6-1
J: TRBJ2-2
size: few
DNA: TGTGCCAGCAGTGAAGCCCGGCTTCACACCGGGGAGCTGTTTTTT
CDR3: CASSEARLHTGELFF

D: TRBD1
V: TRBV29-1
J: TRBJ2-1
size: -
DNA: TGCAGCGTCCGACAGGGAATGGGGTCCTACAATGAGCAGTTCTTC
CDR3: CSVRQGMGSYNEQFF

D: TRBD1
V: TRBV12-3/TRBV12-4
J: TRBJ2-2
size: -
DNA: TGTGCCAGCAGCTCGGGACAGGGTATTTCCACCGGGGAGCTGTTTTTT
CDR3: CASSSGQGISTGELFF

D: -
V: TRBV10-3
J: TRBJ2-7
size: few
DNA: TGTGCCATCAGTGATTTTAAGGCGGGGAGCTCCTACGAGCAGTACTTC
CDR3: CAISDFKAGSSYEQYF

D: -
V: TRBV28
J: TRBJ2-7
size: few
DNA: TGTGCCAGCACCGAAGGGGATTACGAGCAGTACTTC
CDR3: CASTEGDYEQYF

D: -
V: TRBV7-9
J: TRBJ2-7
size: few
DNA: TGTGCCAGCAGCGGTACCGGGACAATATCCTACGAGCAGTACTTC
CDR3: CASSGTGTISYEQYF

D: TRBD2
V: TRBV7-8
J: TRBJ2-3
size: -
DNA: TGTGCCAGCAGGCGGACTAGCGGGGAATCAGATACGCAGTATTTT
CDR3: CASRRTSGESDTQYF

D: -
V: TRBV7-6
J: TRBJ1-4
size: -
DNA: TGTGCCAGCAGCTTAGGCGCAGCAGGGGAGACTGAAAAACTGTTTTTT
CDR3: CASSLGAAGETEKLFF

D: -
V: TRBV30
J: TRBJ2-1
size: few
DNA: TGTGCCTGGAGTGAGGGGGGCAATGAGCAGTTCTTC
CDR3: CAWSEGGNEQFF

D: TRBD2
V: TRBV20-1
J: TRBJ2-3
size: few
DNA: TGCAGTGCTAGAGATTCCCTAGCGGGAGATCGCCGCTCGCAGTATTTT
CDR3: CSARDSLAGDRRSQYF

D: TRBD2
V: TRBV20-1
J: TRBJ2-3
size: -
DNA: TGCAGTGCTTTGAGGTCGGGAGGGGTAGATACGCAGTATTTT
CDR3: CSALRSGGVDTQYF

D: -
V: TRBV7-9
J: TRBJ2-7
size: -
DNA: TGTGCCAGCAGCCCGGGGTCTCAGACCTACGAGCAGTACTTC
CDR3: CASSPGSQTYEQYF

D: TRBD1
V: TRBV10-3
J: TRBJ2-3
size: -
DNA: TGTGCCATCAGTGAAGTTAAGGGGACAGGGGGGGATACGCAGTATTTT
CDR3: CAISEVKGTGGDTQYF

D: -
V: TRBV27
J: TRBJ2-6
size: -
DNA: TGTGCCAGCAGTTTATCGCCCCCAGGGAGGCTCGTGTCTGGGGCCAACGTCCTGACTTTC
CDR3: CASSLSPPGRLVSGANVLTF

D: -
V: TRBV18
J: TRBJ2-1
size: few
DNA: TGTGCCAGCTCACGGTCCTTAGGGCGGCATGAGCAGTTCTTC
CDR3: CASSRSLGRHEQFF

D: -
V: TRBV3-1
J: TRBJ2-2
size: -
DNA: TGTGCCAGCAGCCAATCGGGGCCCTCGGGGGAGCTGTTTTTT
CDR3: CASSQSGPSGELFF

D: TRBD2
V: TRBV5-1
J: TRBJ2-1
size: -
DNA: TGCGCCAGCAGCCATCACGGACTAGCGGGTTCCAATGAGCAGTTCTTC
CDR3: CASSHHGLAGSNEQFF

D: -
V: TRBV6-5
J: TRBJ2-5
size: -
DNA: TGTGCCAGCAGTTTTCGGGCAGCGTACCAAGAGACCCAGTACTTC
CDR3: CASSFRAAYQETQYF

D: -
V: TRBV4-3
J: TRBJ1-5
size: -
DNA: TGCGCCAGCAGCCAAGGACCGGGAACTAATCAGCCCCAGCATTTT
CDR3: CASSQGPGTNQPQHF

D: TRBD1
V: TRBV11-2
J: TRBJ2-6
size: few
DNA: TGTGCCAGCAGCCCAGGACAGGGGGCAGGGGCCAACGTCCTGACTTTC
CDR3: CASSPGQGAGANVLTF

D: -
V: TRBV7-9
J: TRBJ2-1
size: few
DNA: TGTGCCAGCAGCCCAACCTCCGGGACAAGGGACTTCAATGAGCAGTTCTTC
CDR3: CASSPTSGTRDFNEQFF